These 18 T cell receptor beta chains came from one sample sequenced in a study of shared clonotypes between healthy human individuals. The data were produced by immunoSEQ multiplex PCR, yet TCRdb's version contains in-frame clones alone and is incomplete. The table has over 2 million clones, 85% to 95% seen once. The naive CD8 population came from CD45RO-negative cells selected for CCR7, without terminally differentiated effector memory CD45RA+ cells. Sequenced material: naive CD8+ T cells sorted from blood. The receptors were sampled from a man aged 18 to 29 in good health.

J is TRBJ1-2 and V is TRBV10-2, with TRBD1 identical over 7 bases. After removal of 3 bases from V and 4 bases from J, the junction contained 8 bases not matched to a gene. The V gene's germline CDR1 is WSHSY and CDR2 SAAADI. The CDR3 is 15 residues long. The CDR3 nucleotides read TGCGCCAGCAGTGAATCCAGGGGGTCAATCTATGGCTACACCTTC. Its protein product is CASSESRGSIYGYTF.

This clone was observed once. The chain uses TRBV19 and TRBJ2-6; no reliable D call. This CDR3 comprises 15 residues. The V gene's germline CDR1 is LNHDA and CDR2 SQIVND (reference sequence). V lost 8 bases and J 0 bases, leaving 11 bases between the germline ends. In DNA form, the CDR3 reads TGTGCCAGTTCGGCAGTCAGCTCTGGGGCCAACGTCCTGACTTTC. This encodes CASSAVSSGANVLTF.

The CDR3 region has the DNA TGTGCCAGCGTCCCCGGAGGGGTCTACAATGAGCAGTTCTTC. Its protein is CASVPGGVYNEQFF. The chain recombines TRBV9 with TRBJ2-1; weak D call: TRBD2 (6 bases). The germline gives CDR1 SGDLS, CDR2 YYNGEE. The CDR3 loop spans 14 amino acids. Trimming removed 7 bases from V and 3 bases from J, with 14 bases in between. Combining the CDR3 with reference TRBV9 and TRBJ2-1 gives the whole variable domain DSGVTQTPKHLITATGQRVTLRCSPRSGDLSVYWYQQSLDQGLQFLIQYYNGEERAKGNILERFSAQQFPDLHSELNLSSLELGDSALYFCASVPGGVYNEQFFGPGTRLTVL.

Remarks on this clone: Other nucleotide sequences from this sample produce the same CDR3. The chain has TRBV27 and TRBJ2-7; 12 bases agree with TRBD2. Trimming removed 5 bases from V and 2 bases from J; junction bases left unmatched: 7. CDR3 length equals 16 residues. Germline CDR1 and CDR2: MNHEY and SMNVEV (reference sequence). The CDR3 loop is CASSLQPSGRAYEQYF. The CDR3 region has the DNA TGTGCCAGCAGTCTTCAACCTAGCGGGAGGGCCTACGAGCAGTACTTC.

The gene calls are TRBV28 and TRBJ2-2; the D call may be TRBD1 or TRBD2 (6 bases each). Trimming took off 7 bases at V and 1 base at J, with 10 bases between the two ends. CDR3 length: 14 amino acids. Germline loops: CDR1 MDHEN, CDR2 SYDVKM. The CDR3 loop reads CASNAGQNTGELFF. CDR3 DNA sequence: TGTGCCAGCAATGCGGGACAGAACACCGGGGAGCTGTTTTTT.

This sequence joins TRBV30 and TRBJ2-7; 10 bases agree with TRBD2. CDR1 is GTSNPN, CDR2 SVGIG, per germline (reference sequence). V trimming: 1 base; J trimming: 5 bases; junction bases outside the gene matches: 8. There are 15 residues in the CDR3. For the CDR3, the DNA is TGTGCCTGGAGTGCTTTAGGGACTAGCGTCCACGAGCAGTACTTC. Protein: CAWSALGTSVHEQYF.

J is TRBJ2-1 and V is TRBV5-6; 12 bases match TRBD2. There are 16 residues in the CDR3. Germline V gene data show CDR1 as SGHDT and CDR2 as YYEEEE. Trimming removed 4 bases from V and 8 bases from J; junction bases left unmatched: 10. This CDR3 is CASSQVKLAGGDEQFF. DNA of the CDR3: TGTGCCAGCAGCCAGGTAAAACTAGCGGGAGGAGATGAGCAGTTCTTC.

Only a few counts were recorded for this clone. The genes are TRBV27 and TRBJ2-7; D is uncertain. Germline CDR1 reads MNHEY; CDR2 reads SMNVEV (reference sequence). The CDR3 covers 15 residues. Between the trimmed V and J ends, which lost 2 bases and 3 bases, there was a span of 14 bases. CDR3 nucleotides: TGTGCCAGCAGTTTAGGGTGGGGTACGGACTACGAGCAGTACTTC. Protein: CASSLGWGTDYEQYF.

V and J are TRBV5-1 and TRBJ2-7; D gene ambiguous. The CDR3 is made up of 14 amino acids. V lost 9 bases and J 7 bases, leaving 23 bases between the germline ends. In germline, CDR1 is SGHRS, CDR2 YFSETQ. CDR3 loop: CATQSRWGSGEQYF. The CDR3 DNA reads TGCGCCACCCAGTCCAGGTGGGGATCCGGTGAGCAGTACTTC.

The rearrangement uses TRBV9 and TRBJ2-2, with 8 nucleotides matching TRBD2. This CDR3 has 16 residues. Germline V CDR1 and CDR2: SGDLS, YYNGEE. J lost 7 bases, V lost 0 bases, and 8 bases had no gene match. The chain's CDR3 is CASSVGGGRSGGELFF. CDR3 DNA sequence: TGTGCCAGCAGCGTAGGGGGCGGGAGGTCCGGCGGGGAGCTGTTTTTT.

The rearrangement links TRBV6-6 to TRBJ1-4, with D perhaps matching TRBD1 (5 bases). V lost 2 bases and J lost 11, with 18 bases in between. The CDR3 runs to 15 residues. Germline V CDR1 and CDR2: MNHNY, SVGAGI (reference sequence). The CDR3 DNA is TGTGCCAGCAGTTACGCGGGGGGGAGAAAAGATAAACTGTTTTTT. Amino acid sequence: CASSYAGGRKDKLFF.

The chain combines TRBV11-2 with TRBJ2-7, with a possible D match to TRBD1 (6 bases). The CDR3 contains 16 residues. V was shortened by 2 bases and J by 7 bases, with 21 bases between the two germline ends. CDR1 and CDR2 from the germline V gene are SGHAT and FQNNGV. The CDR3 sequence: CASSLLKGTSGNEQYF. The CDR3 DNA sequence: TGTGCCAGCAGCTTATTGAAGGGGACATCAGGGAATGAGCAGTACTTC.

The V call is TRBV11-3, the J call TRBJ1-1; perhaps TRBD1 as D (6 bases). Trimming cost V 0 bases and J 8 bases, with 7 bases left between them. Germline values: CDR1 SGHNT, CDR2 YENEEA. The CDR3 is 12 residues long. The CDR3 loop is CASSLDQGEAFF. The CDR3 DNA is TGTGCCAGCAGCTTAGATCAGGGGGAAGCTTTCTTT.

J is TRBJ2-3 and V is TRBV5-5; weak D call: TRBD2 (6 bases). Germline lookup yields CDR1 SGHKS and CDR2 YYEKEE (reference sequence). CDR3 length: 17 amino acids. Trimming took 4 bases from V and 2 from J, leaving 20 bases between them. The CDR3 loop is CASSPYGTQPITDTQYF. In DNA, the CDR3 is TGTGCCAGCAGCCCCTACGGGACTCAACCTATCACAGATACGCAGTATTTT. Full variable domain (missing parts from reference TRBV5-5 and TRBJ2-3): DAGVTQSPTHLIKTRGQQVTLRCSPISGHKSVSWYQQVLGQGPQFIFQYYEKEERGRGNFPDRFSARQFPNYSSELNVNALLLGDSALYLCASSPYGTQPITDTQYFGPGTRLTVL.

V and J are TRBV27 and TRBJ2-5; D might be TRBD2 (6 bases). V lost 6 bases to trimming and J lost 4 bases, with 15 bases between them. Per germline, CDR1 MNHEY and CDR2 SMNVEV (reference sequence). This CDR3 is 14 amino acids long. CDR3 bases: TGTGCCAGCAGCCCCTGGAGGGCCGGAGAGACCCAGTACTTC. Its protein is CASSPWRAGETQYF.

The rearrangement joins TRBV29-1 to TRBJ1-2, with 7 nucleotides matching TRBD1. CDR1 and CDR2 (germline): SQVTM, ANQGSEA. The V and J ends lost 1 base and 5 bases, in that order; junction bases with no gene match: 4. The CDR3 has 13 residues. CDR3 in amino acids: CSVEVAGGYGYTF. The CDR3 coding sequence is TGCAGCGTTGAAGTGGCAGGGGGGTATGGCTACACCTTC.

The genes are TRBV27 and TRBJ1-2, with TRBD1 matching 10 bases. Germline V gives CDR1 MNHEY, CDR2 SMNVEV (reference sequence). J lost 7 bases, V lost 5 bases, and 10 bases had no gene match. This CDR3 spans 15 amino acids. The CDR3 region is CASSPGTGEMVGYTF. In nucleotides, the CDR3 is TGTGCCAGCAGTCCCGGGACAGGGGAAATGGTTGGCTACACCTTC.

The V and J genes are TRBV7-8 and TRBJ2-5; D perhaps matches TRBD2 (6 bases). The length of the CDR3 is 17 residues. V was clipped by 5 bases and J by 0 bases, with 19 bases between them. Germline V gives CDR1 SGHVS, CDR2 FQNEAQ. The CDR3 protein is CASSHTAAGPYQETQYF. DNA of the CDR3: TGTGCCAGCAGCCATACTGCTGCGGGGCCTTACCAAGAGACCCAGTACTTC.